A selection of T cell receptor beta chains follows, all from one sample in a study of shared clonotypes between healthy human individuals. Measured with immunoSEQ multiplex PCR; TCRdb has only the in-frame clones, and not every one. The sample comprises about 1,900,000 clones, 85% to 95% of which are singletons, and less than 1.5% rests with the top ten. The source material was naive CD8+ T cells sorted from blood. The receptors derive from a young man in good health. CDR3s include the opening cysteine and the closing phenylalanine or tryptophan. D genes are given only for firm matches. Rows give clone size only sometimes, using once, few, many, or a class for an expanded clone.

TRBV5-1	NA	TRBJ1-1	19	NA	CASSSGGRSLGVSDTEAFF	TGCGCCAGCAGTTCGGGGGGCCGTAGCTTAGGAGTTTCGGACACTGAAGCTTTCTTT
TRBV10-3	NA	TRBJ1-3	15	NA	CATPLREGSGNTIYF	TGTGCCACCCCTCTGAGGGAAGGGTCTGGAAACACCATATATTTT
TRBV5-6	NA	TRBJ1-1	14	NA	CASSLVLEGSEAFF	TGTGCCAGCAGCTTGGTGTTGGAGGGGTCTGAAGCTTTCTTT
TRBV4-3	NA	TRBJ2-1	16	NA	CASSQDPADSYNEQFF	TGCGCCAGCAGCCAAGATCCGGCGGACTCCTACAATGAGCAGTTCTTC
TRBV7-3	NA	TRBJ1-1	19	NA	CASSSKWGFGTLGDTEAFF	TGTGCCAGCAGCTCAAAATGGGGTTTCGGGACCCTCGGGGACACTGAAGCTTTCTTT
TRBV6-1	NA	TRBJ1-5	15	TRBD1	CASSEGQGWNQPQHF	TGTGCCAGCAGCGAGGGACAGGGTTGGAATCAGCCCCAGCATTTT
TRBV7-9	NA	TRBJ1-4	14	NA	CASSVIGGPEKLFF	TGTGCCAGCAGCGTAATAGGGGGGCCTGAAAAACTGTTTTTT
TRBV14	NA	TRBJ2-5	15	NA	CASSQEIGWGETQYF	TGTGCCAGCAGCCAAGAAATCGGTTGGGGAGAGACCCAGTACTTC
TRBV20-1	NA	TRBJ1-2	11	NA	CSARDLGGYTF	TGCAGTGCTAGAGATCTAGGAGGCTACACCTTC
TRBV19	NA	TRBJ2-3	14	NA	CASSIPGDPDTQYF	TGTGCCAGTAGTATTCCAGGGGACCCAGATACGCAGTATTTT
TRBV28	NA	TRBJ2-7	13	NA	CASSPRGAYEQYF	TGTGCCAGCAGTCCTAGGGGGGCCTACGAGCAGTACTTC
TRBV4-3	NA	TRBJ2-1	17	NA	CASSQDRPSGLYNEQFF	TGCGCCAGCAGCCAAGATCGTCCCAGCGGGTTATACAATGAGCAGTTCTTC
TRBV14	once	TRBJ2-7	13	NA	CASSPLVQGEQYF	TGTGCCAGCAGCCCCCTCGTACAGGGCGAGCAGTACTTC
TRBV5-6	NA	TRBJ1-2	16	TRBD1	CASSLEGTGGSDGYTF	TGTGCCAGCAGCTTGGAGGGGACAGGGGGGAGCGATGGCTACACCTTC
TRBV30	NA	TRBJ1-4	13	NA	CAWNLEDNEKLFF	TGTGCCTGGAATTTGGAGGACAATGAAAAACTGTTTTTT
TRBV14	NA	TRBJ2-3	14	NA	CASSQDDRRDTQYF	TGTGCCAGCAGCCAAGATGACAGGAGAGATACGCAGTATTTT
TRBV11-2	NA	TRBJ2-7	12	TRBD2	CASSPGGYEQYF	TGTGCCAGCAGTCCGGGAGGCTACGAGCAGTACTTC